The 23 T cell receptor beta chains presented below share a single source sample, sequenced in a study of cytomegalovirus exposure and HLA in healthy donors. Profiled with immunoSEQ multiplex PCR; TCRdb holds only in-frame clones, not every one. This table has 85,000 to 120,000 clones, about 95% appearing once. Sample: PBMCs. The source is a young woman in good health and CMV-seronegative.

The rearrangement joins TRBV30 to TRBJ1-1; 7 bases fit TRBD1. Germline loops: CDR1 GTSNPN, CDR2 SVGIG (reference sequence). Germline trimming cut 2 bases from V and 5 bases from J; bases unmatched to any gene: 5. The CDR3 is 13 amino acids. The DNA for the CDR3 is TGTGCCTGGAGTACAGGGGTCCAGACTGAAGCTTTCTTT. It translates to CAWSTGVQTEAFF.

The V call is TRBV2, the J call TRBJ2-7; TRBD1 is a possible D gene (6 bases). This CDR3 has 14 amino acids. V was trimmed by 8 bases and J by 2 bases, leaving 16 bases between them. CDR1 and CDR2 from the germline V gene are SNHLY and FYNNEI. For the CDR3, the DNA is TGTGCCAGCGGTTCAGTTGGGGACACCTACGAGCAGTACTTC. Translation: CASGSVGDTYEQYF.

V gene TRBV4-1 combines with J gene TRBJ2-1; TRBD2 matches at 10 bases. The CDR3 consists of 14 residues. V dropped 1 base and J dropped 15; count of bases not matched to a gene: 9. Germline CDR1 is MGHRA and CDR2 is YSYEKL. The CDR3 region has the DNA TGCGCCAGCAGCCAAGGAACTAGCGGGGTATGGCTGTTCTTC. Protein sequence: CASSQGTSGVWLFF.

The chain links TRBV9 to TRBJ2-3, with D hard to call. The V end was cut by 0 bases, the J end by 0 bases, with 5 bases between. Germline lookup yields CDR1 SGDLS and CDR2 YYNGEE. The CDR3 is made up of 14 amino acids. The CDR3 coding sequence is TGTGCCAGCAGCGTAGAACAGAGCACAGATACGCAGTATTTT. Amino acids: CASSVEQSTDTQYF.

J is TRBJ2-1 and V is TRBV11-3; 12 bases agree with TRBD2. CDR1 is SGHNT, CDR2 YENEEA, per germline. V trimming: 5 bases; J trimming: 6 bases; junction bases outside the gene matches: 5. The CDR3 length is 15 residues. CDR3 bases: TGTGCCAGCAGCCTACTAGCGGGAGGAACCAATGAGCAGTTCTTC. It specifies CASSLLAGGTNEQFF.

The rearrangement joins TRBV6-1 to TRBJ1-2; D perhaps matches TRBD1 (6 bases). CDR1 and CDR2 from the germline V gene are MNHNS and SASEGT. With 6 bases removed from V and 2 bases from J, the gap between germline ends came to 10 bases. The CDR3 is made up of 13 amino acids. The CDR3 DNA is TGTGCCAGCAGCCAGGGGTTGAACTATGGCTACACCTTC. It encodes CASSQGLNYGYTF.

The chain joins TRBV21-1 to TRBJ2-1; TRBD2 was called by the table and not checked on the DNA. TRBV21-1 is labeled a pseudogene. The CDR3 consists of 15 residues. CDR3 loop: CASTWTSAPSYEQFF. For the CDR3, the DNA is TGTGCCAGCACCTGGACTAGCGCCCCCTCCTATGAGCAGTTCTTC.

This chain connects TRBV19 to TRBJ2-2, with D uncertain. This CDR3 region has 11 residues. V lost 9 bases, J lost 1 base, and 3 bases lay in between. Looked up from germline, CDR1 is LNHDA and CDR2 is SQIVND (reference sequence). CDR3 residues: CASGNTGELFF. CDR3 DNA: TGTGCCAGCGGGAACACCGGGGAGCTGTTTTTT.

The chain has TRBV6-5 and TRBJ2-2; D ambiguous. Trimming took off 4 bases at V and 8 bases at J, with 11 bases between the two ends. Germline CDR1 and CDR2: MNHEY and SVGAGI. The CDR3 has 13 amino acids. CDR3 nucleotides: TGTGCCAGCAGTTCTGTAGATAGAGGGGAGCTGTTTTTT. The encoded protein is CASSSVDRGELFF.

The CDR3 DNA sequence: TGTGCCAGCAGCCCCCATGGGGCCAGTTCACACTACAATGAGCAGTTCTTC. Residues: CASSPHGASSHYNEQFF. The V gene is TRBV9, the J gene TRBJ2-1, with a tentative D call TRBD1 (5 bases). The length of the CDR3 is 17 residues. The V gene's germline CDR1 is SGDLS and CDR2 YYNGEE. With 4 bases removed from V and 3 bases from J, the gap between germline ends came to 20 bases.

This rearrangement joins TRBV7-9 to TRBJ2-4, with TRBD1 matching 9 bases. CDR1 SEHNR and CDR2 FQNEAQ come from the germline V gene (reference sequence). J was trimmed by 10 bases and V by 3 bases; bases with no gene match: 7. CDR3 length: 14 residues. CDR3 protein: CASSFEDRGPIQYF. CDR3 coding DNA: TGTGCCAGCAGCTTCGAGGACAGGGGACCGATTCAGTACTTC.

This chain links TRBV5-1 with TRBJ2-5, with 8 bases aligning to TRBD1. After removal of 4 bases from V and 3 bases from J, the junction contained 5 bases not matched to a gene. The CDR3 sequence is 14 residues long. CDR1 is SGHRS, CDR2 YFSETQ, per germline. The CDR3 reads CASSLTGAEETQYF. The CDR3 coding sequence is TGCGCCAGCAGCCTGACAGGGGCGGAAGAGACCCAGTACTTC.

The chain recombines TRBV23-1 with TRBJ2-7; D remains unclear. TRBV23-1 belongs to the ORF category, with a function that is uncertain. The V end lost 0 bases, the J end lost 6 bases, and 9 bases lay between the germline ends. CDR3 size: 13 residues. The CDR3 region is CASSQSINGEQYF. The CDR3 DNA reads TGCGCCAGCAGTCAATCGATCAACGGCGAGCAGTACTTC.

This chain connects TRBV7-6 to TRBJ2-7; D is possibly TRBD1 (5 bases). Germline assignment: CDR1 SGHVS and CDR2 FNYEAQ. Trimming shortened V by 5 bases and J by 3 bases, and 17 bases separated the two germline ends. This CDR3 is built from 15 residues. DNA of the CDR3: TGTGCCAGCAGCCCAAGGGCAGGGCCAAGCTACGAGCAGTACTTC. Translated: CASSPRAGPSYEQYF.

The J gene is TRBJ2-1, the V gene TRBV14; tentatively, D is TRBD2 (6 bases). Per germline, CDR1 SGHDN and CDR2 FVKESK. The V end was cut by 6 bases, the J end by 0 bases, with 15 bases between. The CDR3 loop spans 16 amino acids. The chain's CDR3 is CASSGTPLSSYNEQFF. The CDR3 bases are TGTGCCAGCAGTGGGACTCCTTTGAGCTCCTACAATGAGCAGTTCTTC. The variable domain in full, completed from reference TRBV14 and TRBJ2-1, reads EAGVTQFPSHSVIEKGQTVTLRCDPISGHDNLYWYRRVMGKEIKFLLHFVKESKQDESGMPNNRFLAERTGGTYSTLKVQPAELEDSGVYFCASSGTPLSSYNEQFFGPGTRLTVL.

This rearrangement joins TRBV4-1 to TRBJ1-1; D possibly corresponds to TRBD1 (5 bases). V shed 4 bases and J shed 0 bases, with 12 bases lying between them. This CDR3 region has 15 residues. Looked up from germline, CDR1 is MGHRA and CDR2 is YSYEKL. Here the CDR3 reads CASSPGGSLNTEAFF. CDR3 DNA sequence: TGCGCCAGCAGCCCGGGGGGGTCCTTGAACACTGAAGCTTTCTTT.

The chain recombines TRBV19 with TRBJ1-2; D is uncertain. CDR3 length equals 15 residues. The V gene's germline CDR1 is LNHDA and CDR2 SQIVND (reference sequence). V lost 6 bases and J 7 bases, leaving 21 bases between the germline ends. CDR3 protein: CASRGVPGNIAGYTF. DNA of the CDR3: TGTGCCAGTAGAGGCGTCCCGGGAAACATTGCTGGCTACACCTTC.

The rearrangement uses TRBV5-6 and TRBJ1-2; 7 bases line up with TRBD1. Germline CDR1 is SGHDT and CDR2 is YYEEEE. There are 14 residues in the CDR3. V lost 5 bases to trimming and J lost 1 base; unmatched junction nucleotides: 5. In nucleotides, the CDR3 is TGTGCCAGCAGGTCGACAGGGCTTAACTATGGCTACACCTTC. Translation: CASRSTGLNYGYTF.

The rearrangement links TRBV27 to TRBJ2-3, with D possibly TRBD2 on 5 matching bases. The CDR3 contains 13 residues. Germline-derived CDR1 and CDR2 are MNHEY and SMNVEV (reference sequence). V was trimmed by 5 bases and J by 7 bases, leaving 13 bases between them. CDR3 bases: TGTGCCAGCAGTCGCGGAGCGGTTAATACGCAGTATTTT. Its protein is CASSRGAVNTQYF.

On this clone: Germline is not matched at one junction end, which may reflect a read error. The chain uses TRBV27 and TRBJ2-1; perhaps TRBD2 as D (5 bases). The V gene's germline CDR1 is MNHEY and CDR2 SMNVEV (reference sequence). There are 15 residues in the CDR3. The CDR3 is CASSPKGGRYNGQFF. CDR3 nucleotides: TGTGCCAGCAGTCCGAAGGGCGGGCGGTACAATGGGCAGTTCTTC.

V and J are TRBV2 and TRBJ2-2, with TRBD1 matching 7 bases. V gave up 4 bases and J gave up 7 bases; unmatched junction bases: 12. Per germline, CDR1 SNHLY and CDR2 FYNNEI. The CDR3 length is 16 residues. This CDR3 reads CASSVSETGIHGELFF. The CDR3, as DNA: TGTGCCAGCAGTGTATCCGAGACAGGGATACACGGGGAGCTGTTTTTT.

This clone occurred once. The rearrangement links TRBV19 to TRBJ1-3, with a weak D call TRBD1 (5 bases). Germline V gene sequence: CDR1 LNHDA, CDR2 SQIVND (reference sequence). Trimming took 7 bases from V and 0 from J, leaving 10 bases between them. This CDR3 has 14 residues. CDR3 in DNA: TGTGCCAGTACCCAAGGGGTCTCTGGAAACACCATATATTTT. As protein: CASTQGVSGNTIYF.

Written as DNA, the CDR3 is TGTGCCAGCAGCTTATCCGCAGAAGAGACCCAGTACTTC. Translating it yields CASSLSAEETQYF. The chain recombines TRBV7-2 with TRBJ2-5; D is ambiguous. Trimming removed 2 bases at V and 3 bases at J, with 7 bases between. This CDR3 spans 13 amino acids. The germline CDR1 and CDR2 sequences are SGHTA and FQGNSA.